One and the same sample provided the 24 T cell receptor beta chains below, sequenced in a study of blood T cell repertoires in COVID-19. Method: immunoSEQ multiplex PCR; TCRdb's copy keeps in-frame clones and lacks some. The sample carries 80,000 or so clones, 70% to 90% recorded once. The material sequenced was peripheral blood. The receptors stem from a man in his 60s with COVID-19, enrolled during active disease.

The gene calls are TRBV10-1 and TRBJ2-3; 8 bases align to TRBD2. This CDR3 region has 15 residues. The junction had 5 bases not matched to a gene; V was cut back by 6 bases and J by 0 bases. CDR1 and CDR2 from the germline V gene are WNHNN and SYGVQD (reference sequence). DNA of the CDR3: TGCGCCAGCAGCCTGAGCGGGGGCAGCACAGATACGCAGTATTTT. Its translation: CASSLSGGSTDTQYF.

The chain is built from TRBV9 and TRBJ2-3, with 10 bases that match TRBD2. Germline values: CDR1 SGDLS, CDR2 YYNGEE. This CDR3 spans 14 amino acids. Losses at the gene ends were 4 bases for V and 6 bases for J; bases not matched to a gene: 5. This CDR3 reads CASSTAGGLDTQYF. CDR3 sequence (DNA): TGTGCCAGCAGCACAGCGGGGGGGTTGGATACGCAGTATTTT.

The chain recombines TRBV5-4 with TRBJ2-7, with 9 bases that match TRBD1. V gave up 4 bases and J gave up 4 bases; unmatched junction bases: 6. The CDR3 contains 14 residues. Germline assignment: CDR1 SGHNT and CDR2 YYREEE (reference sequence). The CDR3 loop is CASSTGQGGYEQYF. The CDR3, as DNA: TGTGCCAGCAGCACGGGACAGGGAGGGTACGAGCAGTACTTC. Filled out from reference TRBV5-4 and TRBJ2-7, the complete variable domain reads ETGVTQSPTHLIKTRGQQVTLRCSSQSGHNTVSWYQQALGQGPQFIFQYYREEENGRGNFPPRFSGLQFPNYSSELNVNALELDDSALYLCASSTGQGGYEQYFGPGTRLTVT.

The J gene is TRBJ1-1, the V gene TRBV14; 11 bases align to TRBD1. This CDR3 is 20 amino acids long. The germline V gene encodes CDR1 SGHDN and CDR2 FVKESK. Trimming took 0 bases from V and 5 from J; bases not matched to a gene: 17. The CDR3 is CASSQDEGWTGGAVRTEAFF. DNA of the CDR3: TGTGCCAGCAGCCAAGATGAAGGGTGGACAGGGGGCGCAGTCAGAACTGAAGCTTTCTTT.

This chain uses TRBV6-6 with TRBJ1-6; weak D call: TRBD1 (6 bases). The CDR3 spans 17 residues. Germline V gene lookup returns CDR1 MNHNY and CDR2 SVGAGI (reference sequence). Deletions cut 5 bases from V and 0 bases from J, with 14 bases between. Written as DNA, the CDR3 is TGTGCCAGCAGTCAACAGCAGGGGCACTCCTATAATTCACCCCTCCACTTT. Protein sequence: CASSQQQGHSYNSPLHF.

This chain joins TRBV29-1 and TRBJ1-5; maybe TRBD1 (5 bases). V was shortened by 7 bases and J by 0 bases, with 13 bases between the two germline ends. Germline-derived CDR1 and CDR2 are SQVTM and ANQGSEA. The CDR3 has 14 amino acids. The CDR3 loop is CSATTGYSNQPQHF. Here the CDR3 DNA reads TGCAGCGCTACCACAGGTTATAGCAATCAGCCCCAGCATTTT. Looking up the rest from reference TRBV29-1 and TRBJ1-5 gives the full variable domain: SAVISQKPSRDICQRGTSLTIQCQVDSQVTMMFWYRQQPGQSLTLIATANQGSEATYESGFVIDKFPISRPNLTFSTLTVSNMSPEDSSIYLCSATTGYSNQPQHFGDGTRLSIL.

The chain employs TRBV5-1 and TRBJ1-4; 9 positions agree with TRBD1. The CDR3 sequence is 14 residues long. Germline V gives CDR1 SGHRS, CDR2 YFSETQ. J lost 6 bases, V lost 4 bases, and 4 bases had no gene match. The CDR3 here is CASSDGQGHEKLFF. CDR3 in DNA: TGCGCCAGCAGCGACGGACAGGGGCATGAAAAACTGTTTTTT.

The sample holds a few counts of this clone. This chain connects TRBV6-5 to TRBJ1-1; TRBD1 matches 12 bases. This CDR3 comprises 15 residues. CDR1 and CDR2 from the germline V gene are MNHEY and SVGAGI. Trimming at V came to 6 bases and at J to 4 bases, leaving 6 bases not matched to a gene. Here the CDR3 DNA reads TGTGCCAGCAGAGGGACAGGGGGCATCGGCACTGAAGCTTTCTTT. It is translated as CASRGTGGIGTEAFF.

This chain links TRBV11-3 with TRBJ2-1, with D perhaps matching TRBD2 (5 bases). Germline V gives CDR1 SGHNT, CDR2 YENEEA. CDR3 length: 15 residues. Trimming removed 5 bases from V and 8 bases from J, with 19 bases in between. CDR3 loop: CASSHPLEGIYEQFF. CDR3 DNA: TGTGCCAGCAGCCATCCCCTAGAGGGAATCTATGAGCAGTTCTTC.

The gene calls are TRBV5-1 and TRBJ1-2; D might be TRBD1 (5 bases). This CDR3 spans 13 amino acids. Germline V gene sequence: CDR1 SGHRS, CDR2 YFSETQ. The germline V and J ends were trimmed by 3 bases and 4 bases, with 10 bases remaining between them. The chain's CDR3 is CASSSTVIYGYTF. CDR3 coding DNA: TGCGCCAGCAGCTCGACAGTAATCTATGGCTACACCTTC.

Notes on this clone: Distinct nucleotide sequences in the sample also encode this CDR3. The chain joins TRBV27 to TRBJ2-5; 9 bases are shared with TRBD2. Germline CDR1 and CDR2: MNHEY and SMNVEV (reference sequence). The CDR3 consists of 16 residues. After removal of 3 bases from V and 5 bases from J, the junction contained 10 bases not matched to a gene. CDR3 coding DNA: TGTGCCAGCAGTTTTGGGGCTGGGCGGGAGGGGGAGACCCAGTACTTC. Translation gives CASSFGAGREGETQYF.

For the CDR3, the DNA is TGCGCCAGCACAGAGGGACTAGCGGGAGGGCCGAGATCCGGGGAGCTGTTTTTT. Translated: CASTEGLAGGPRSGELFF. This chain joins TRBV5-1 and TRBJ2-2, with 16 bases aligning to TRBD2. The CDR3 consists of 18 residues. V was pared by 6 bases and J by 6 bases, with 11 bases of the junction left unmatched. From germline, CDR1 is SGHRS and CDR2 YFSETQ.

The chain couples TRBV11-3 to TRBJ1-1; the D gene is possibly TRBD1 (6 bases). Trimming removed 5 bases from V and 8 bases from J, with 15 bases in between. The CDR3 totals 13 residues. Per germline, CDR1 SGHNT and CDR2 YENEEA. In DNA form, the CDR3 reads TGTGCCAGCAGCCCGGACAGCCAACTAGAAGCTTTCTTT. As protein: CASSPDSQLEAFF.

In this sample, this clone turned up many times. This chain joins TRBV20-1 and TRBJ2-7; D remains unclear. CDR3 length equals 11 residues. Germline values: CDR1 DFQATT, CDR2 SNEGSKA (reference sequence). Trimming removed 0 bases at V and 4 bases at J, with 4 bases between. For the CDR3, the DNA is TGCAGTGCTAGAGATTATTACGAGCAGTACTTC. This gives the protein CSARDYYEQYF.

The V gene is TRBV19, the J gene TRBJ1-6, with 10 bases aligning to TRBD1. Per germline, CDR1 LNHDA and CDR2 SQIVND (reference sequence). CDR3 length: 15 amino acids. V lost 7 bases to trimming and J lost 5 bases; unmatched junction nucleotides: 5. Here the CDR3 reads CASTLGQGDNSPLHF. CDR3 nucleotide sequence: TGTGCCAGTACCCTCGGACAGGGGGATAATTCACCCCTCCACTTT.

This chain connects TRBV3-1 (or the pseudogene TRBV3-2) to TRBJ2-1, with 9 bases fitting TRBD2. There are 13 residues in the CDR3. Germline V CDR1 and CDR2: LGHDT, YNNKEL (reference sequence). With 4 bases clipped from V and 15 bases from J, the junction kept 10 bases outside the gene matches. CDR3 amino acids: CASSRAGGGLLFF. CDR3 coding DNA: TGTGCCAGCAGCCGCGCGGGAGGGGGTTTGTTGTTCTTC.

This sequence joins TRBV5-1 and TRBJ2-7; 7 positions match TRBD2. Unmatched junction bases numbered 6, after V lost 0 bases and J lost 3 bases. From germline, CDR1 is SGHRS and CDR2 YFSETQ. The CDR3 extends over 15 amino acids. The CDR3 spells CASSLDRGEVYEQYF. The CDR3 DNA reads TGCGCCAGCAGCTTGGATCGGGGGGAGGTCTACGAGCAGTACTTC.

In DNA form, the CDR3 reads TGTGCCAGCAGCCACGAAATTGGGACAGACAGCTATCAGCCCCAGCATTTT. This sequence encodes CASSHEIGTDSYQPQHF. The chain is built from TRBV7-9 and TRBJ1-5; the match to TRBD1 covers 7 bases. The V and J ends lost 5 bases and 5 bases, in that order; junction bases with no gene match: 15. There are 17 residues in the CDR3. Germline V gene sequence: CDR1 SEHNR, CDR2 FQNEAQ (reference sequence).

This clone occurred a few times. The rearrangement uses TRBV4-1 and TRBJ1-3; no clear D. The CDR3 contains 13 residues. CDR1 and CDR2 from the germline V gene are MGHRA and YSYEKL. Trimming stripped 0 bases from V and 9 bases from J, with 9 bases between. CDR3 sequence: CASSQESSGTIYF. The CDR3 DNA is TGCGCCAGCAGCCAAGAGTCCAGTGGCACCATATATTTT.

The rearrangement uses TRBV6-5 and TRBJ1-2, with D tentatively TRBD1 (5 bases). V gave up 7 bases and J gave up 4 bases, with 13 bases separating them. Germline V gene data show CDR1 as MNHEY and CDR2 as SVGAGI. This CDR3 spans 13 amino acids. The CDR3 nucleotides are TGTGCCAGCACGGATACCGGGGGCTATGGCTACACCTTC. Translated, it gives CASTDTGGYGYTF.

The gene calls are TRBV13 and TRBJ2-6; the D gene is possibly TRBD2 (5 bases). CDR3 length: 15 amino acids. Per germline, CDR1 PRHDT and CDR2 FYEKMQ (reference sequence). V gave up 4 bases and J gave up 0 bases, with 7 bases separating them. The CDR3 nucleotides read TGTGCCAGCAGCTCGGGGTTCTCTGGGGCCAACGTCCTGACTTTC. Its translation is CASSSGFSGANVLTF.

The chain links TRBV6-6 to TRBJ2-5; D ambiguous. The V end was cut by 5 bases, the J end by 2 bases, with 36 bases between. Germline V gene data show CDR1 as MNHNY and CDR2 as SVGAGI (reference sequence). The CDR3 spans 22 residues. The CDR3 sequence is CASSRPRSLRRLCVTIQETQYF. The CDR3 bases are TGTGCCAGCAGTCGACCTCGGTCTCTGCGGCGACTCTGCGTCACCATACAAGAGACCCAGTACTTC.

J is TRBJ2-1 and V is TRBV3-1 (or the pseudogene TRBV3-2); 8 bases fit TRBD2. CDR1 is LGHDT and CDR2 is YNNKEL in the germline V gene (reference sequence). The CDR3 consists of 16 residues. With V trimmed by 0 bases and J by 5 bases, 6 bases remained unmatched. The CDR3 region has the DNA TGTGCCAGCAGCCAAGATCTGACTAGCGACAACAATGAGCAGTTCTTC. It codes for CASSQDLTSDNNEQFF.

The CDR3, as DNA: TGTGCCAGCAGCCCTCGTGGACTCCTGAACACCGGGGAGCTGTTTTTT. The encoded protein is CASSPRGLLNTGELFF. The rearrangement uses TRBV5-4 and TRBJ2-2, with D perhaps matching TRBD2 (5 bases). Germline CDR1 reads SGHNT; CDR2 reads YYREEE (reference sequence). The CDR3 extends over 16 amino acids. The V end lost 4 bases, the J end lost 1 base, and 14 bases lay between the germline ends.